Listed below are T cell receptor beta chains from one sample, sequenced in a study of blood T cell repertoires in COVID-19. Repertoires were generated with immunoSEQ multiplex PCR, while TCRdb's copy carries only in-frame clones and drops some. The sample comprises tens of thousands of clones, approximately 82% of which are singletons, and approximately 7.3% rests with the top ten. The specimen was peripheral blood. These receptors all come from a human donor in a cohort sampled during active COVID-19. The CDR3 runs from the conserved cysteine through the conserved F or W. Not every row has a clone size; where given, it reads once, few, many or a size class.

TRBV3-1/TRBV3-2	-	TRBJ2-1	CASSQDLWASSVYNEQFF
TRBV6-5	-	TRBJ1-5	CASSPGQGSQPQHF
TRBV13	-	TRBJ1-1	CASSFQQGREAFF
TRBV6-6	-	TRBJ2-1	CASSNIRDRENEQFF
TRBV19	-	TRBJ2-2	CASSDRGGTGELFF
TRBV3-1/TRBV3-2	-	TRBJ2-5	CASNQAGLAGIKETQYF
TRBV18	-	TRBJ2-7	CASSPGGLSYEQYF
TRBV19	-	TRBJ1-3	CASSIGKGDASGNTIYF
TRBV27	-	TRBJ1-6	CASSPSGRTPLHF
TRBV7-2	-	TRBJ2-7	CASSSRTGGIYEQYF
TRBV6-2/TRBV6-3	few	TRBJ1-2	CASSWGASGYTF
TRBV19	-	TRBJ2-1	CASGTSGGLSYNEQFF
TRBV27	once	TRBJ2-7	CASSPLSVASSYEQYF
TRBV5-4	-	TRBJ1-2	CASSLPGQKLFNYGYTF
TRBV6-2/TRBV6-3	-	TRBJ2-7	CASSLTGQYEQYF
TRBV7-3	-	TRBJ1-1	CASSPRAGYTEAFF
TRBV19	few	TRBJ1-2	CATNQGTAGTGYTF
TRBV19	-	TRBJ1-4	CASTRPGSYEKLFF
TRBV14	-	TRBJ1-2	CASSQDLPGVGGYTF
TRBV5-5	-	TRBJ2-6	CASSPRVGSGANVLTF
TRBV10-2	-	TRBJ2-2	CASRLGGGGTGELFF
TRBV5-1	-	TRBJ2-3	CASSLDGVSADTQYF
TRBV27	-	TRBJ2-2	CASSRQARNTGELFF
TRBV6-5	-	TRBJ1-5	CASSQTGGNQPQHF
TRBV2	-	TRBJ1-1	CASSLTGGEHTEAFF
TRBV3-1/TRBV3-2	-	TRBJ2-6	CASSLLGQSAGANVLTF
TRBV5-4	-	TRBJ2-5	CAIQDSQETQYF
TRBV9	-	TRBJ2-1	CASSVTAGQYSYNEQFF
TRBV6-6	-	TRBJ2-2	CAGWGGMDTGELFF
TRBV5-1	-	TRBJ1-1	CASSKTGPNTEAFF
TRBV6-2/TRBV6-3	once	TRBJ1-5	CASSQSRDQPQHF
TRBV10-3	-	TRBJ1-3	CAINPGQGAGNTIYF
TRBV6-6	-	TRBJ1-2	CASRQTGNYGYTF
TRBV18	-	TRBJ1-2	CASSHVPGQGNYGYTF
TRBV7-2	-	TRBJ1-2	CASSQIRTGMIYTF
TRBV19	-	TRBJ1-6	CASSLQGWNSPLHF
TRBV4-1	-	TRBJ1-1	CASSQISRNTEAFF
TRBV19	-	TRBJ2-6	CAKQGILPGANVLTF
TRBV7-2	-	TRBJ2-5	CASSLSHRAGETQYF
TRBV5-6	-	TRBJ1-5	CASSLRGVNNQPQHF
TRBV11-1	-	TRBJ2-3	CASGTSVADTQYF
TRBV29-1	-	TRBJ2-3	CSGSDNTDTQYF
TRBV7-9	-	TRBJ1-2	CASSLREAVGGGYTF
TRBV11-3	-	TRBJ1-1	CASSLNQGATEAFF
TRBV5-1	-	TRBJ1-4	CASSLAGASTNEKLFF
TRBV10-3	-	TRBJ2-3	CAIRGAGGFTDTQYF
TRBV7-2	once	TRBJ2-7	CASSFGAHEQYF
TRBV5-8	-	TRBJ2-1	CASSLLAGGYNEQFF
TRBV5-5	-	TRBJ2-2	CASSLTGEVTGELFF
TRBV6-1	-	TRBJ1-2	CASSEGRGRLYGYTF
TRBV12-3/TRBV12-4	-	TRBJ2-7	CASSATDTYEQYF
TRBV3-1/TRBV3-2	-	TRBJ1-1	CASSPVSGTGGWNTEAFF
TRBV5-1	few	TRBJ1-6	CASSRAGPHNSPLHF
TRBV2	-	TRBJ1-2	CASRRDRTNYGYTF